One and the same sample provided the 29 T cell receptor beta chains below, sequenced in a study of PD-L1 blockade in urothelial cancer. Time point indicated: pretreatment peripheral blood. Libraries were prepared by immunoSEQ multiplex PCR; TCRdb keeps only in-frame clonotypes and omits some of them. The sample lists approximately 90,000 clones; around 87% were seen once. The sequencing used PBMCs, collected around atezolizumab (anti-PD-L1) treatment. These receptor sequences come from a man aged 55 to 70 with urothelial cancer.

As for this clone: Different DNA sequences within this sample yield the same CDR3. The chain recombines TRBV5-6 with TRBJ2-3; 8 nucleotides line up with TRBD2. J lost 1 base, V lost 0 bases, and 4 bases had no gene match. The CDR3 spans 16 residues. CDR1 is SGHDT and CDR2 is YYEEEE in the germline V gene. Here the CDR3 reads CASSLAGSGGTDTQYF. The CDR3 DNA follows: TGTGCCAGCAGCTTGGCAGGTAGCGGGGGCACAGATACGCAGTATTTT.

CDR3 coding DNA: TGTGCAAGTTCGGGCTACGAGCAGTACTTC. Amino acids: CASSGYEQYF. The genes are TRBV12-2 and TRBJ2-7; no check of the table's D call, TRBD2, against the DNA was made. TRBV12-2 is a pseudogene segment. CDR3 length: 10 residues.

The rearrangement joins TRBV7-8 to TRBJ1-1; no definite D call. V was trimmed by 6 bases and J by 3 bases, leaving 17 bases between them. Germline CDR1 is SGHVS and CDR2 is FQNEAQ. This CDR3 has 15 residues. CDR3 bases: TGTGCCAGCAGTTATACGAGGATGCGGGACACTGAAGCTTTCTTT. It translates to CASSYTRMRDTEAFF.

J is TRBJ2-5 and V is TRBV10-3, with D maybe TRBD2 (6 bases). The ends were cut back, 2 bases at V and 9 bases at J, with 16 bases in the middle. The CDR3 spans 14 residues. Germline CDR1 is ENHRY and CDR2 is SYGVKD. CDR3 nucleotide sequence: TGTGCCATCAGTGAGGGACAAAACCGGGGGTCCCAGTACTTC. Its protein is CAISEGQNRGSQYF.

The chain has TRBV7-3 and TRBJ2-2; weak D call: TRBD2 (5 bases). V was shortened by 5 bases and J by 6 bases, with 7 bases between the two germline ends. The CDR3 runs 12 residues. CDR1 and CDR2 (germline): SGHTA, FQGTGA. The CDR3 bases are TGTGCCAGCAGCCAAGCGGCCGGGGAGCTGTTTTTT. This encodes CASSQAAGELFF.

The chain employs TRBV5-4 and TRBJ2-7; 8 bases fit TRBD2. V was pared by 4 bases and J by 6 bases, with 15 bases of the junction left unmatched. Germline loops: CDR1 SGHNT, CDR2 YYREEE (reference sequence). This CDR3 has 16 amino acids. In DNA form, the CDR3 reads TGTGCCAGCAGCCGTAGCGTAGCGGGAATAGGATCCGAGCAGTACTTC. It encodes CASSRSVAGIGSEQYF.

This chain connects TRBV11-2 to TRBJ2-5; the D gene is possibly TRBD1 (6 bases). Germline CDR1 reads SGHAT; CDR2 reads FQNNGV. Trimming pared 7 bases from V and 5 bases from J, leaving 14 bases between. This CDR3 contains 13 residues. The CDR3 DNA follows: TGTGCCAGCACCCAACAGGGATGGGAGACCCAGTACTTC. As protein: CASTQQGWETQYF.

The chain recombines TRBV30 with TRBJ2-5; D is perhaps TRBD2 (6 bases). This CDR3 region has 10 residues. CDR1 is GTSNPN and CDR2 is SVGIG in the germline V gene (reference sequence). Trimming cost V 8 bases and J 5 bases, with 9 bases left between them. The CDR3 DNA is TGTGCCGGAGGGGCTGAGACCCAGTACTTC. This codes for CAGGAETQYF.

The chain couples TRBV7-2 to TRBJ1-6; 7 positions match TRBD1. The CDR3 extends over 15 amino acids. The V gene end was trimmed by 1 base and the J gene end by 9 bases; junction bases not matched to a gene: 6. The germline CDR1 and CDR2 sequences are SGHTA and FQGNSA. As DNA, the CDR3 is TGTGCCAGCAGCTTAGGACAGGGACTAGGTTCACCCCTCCACTTT. Protein sequence: CASSLGQGLGSPLHF.

The V and J genes are TRBV7-2 and TRBJ2-7; 13 bases line up with TRBD2. V lost 5 bases, J lost 6 bases, and 7 bases stayed unmatched. Looked up from germline, CDR1 is SGHTA and CDR2 is FQGNSA. This CDR3 contains 15 residues. CDR3 bases: TGTGCCAGCAGCCCGCGACTAGCGGGGGGCTCCGAGCAGTACTTC. The encoded protein is CASSPRLAGGSEQYF.

The chain carries TRBV28 and TRBJ2-3, with 8 bases aligning to TRBD2. The junction had 11 bases not matched to a gene; V was cut back by 6 bases and J by 12 bases. The CDR3 runs 13 residues. Germline CDR1 and CDR2: MDHEN and SYDVKM. CDR3 coding DNA: TGTGCCAGCAGCCAAAAGTTAGCGGGGCCTCAGTATTTT. It codes for CASSQKLAGPQYF.

The V call is TRBV18, the J call TRBJ2-7; 14 bases line up with TRBD2. The V gene's germline CDR1 is KGHSH and CDR2 LQKENI. V was pared by 5 bases and J by 6 bases, with 6 bases of the junction left unmatched. The CDR3 consists of 15 residues. The CDR3 region has the DNA TGTGCCAGCTCAGAAGGACTAGCGGGAGGAGGCGAGCAGTACTTC. It yields the protein CASSEGLAGGGEQYF.

The CDR3 loop is CASSPQGPEPDTQYF. CDR3 DNA: TGCGCCAGCAGTCCACAGGGGCCGGAGCCGGATACGCAGTATTTT. This sequence joins TRBV23-1 and TRBJ2-3; 7 bases are a match to TRBD1. TRBV23-1 is designated an ORF whose function remains uncertain. CDR3 length equals 15 residues. V shed 4 bases and J 6 bases; nucleotides not matched to a gene: 10.

The genes are TRBV4-1 and TRBJ2-2, with 9 bases matching TRBD2. Per the germline V gene, CDR1 is MGHRA and CDR2 is YSYEKL. This CDR3 has 18 residues. The V and J ends lost 3 bases and 0 bases, in that order; junction bases with no gene match: 8. The CDR3 DNA reads as TGCGCCAGCAGCCACCAGCCAGCGGGAGGTTCGAACACCGGGGAGCTGTTTTTT. Amino acids: CASSHQPAGGSNTGELFF.

The rearrangement links TRBV9 to TRBJ1-1, with D unresolved. The ends were cut back, 3 bases at V and 4 bases at J, with 10 bases in the middle. Germline-derived CDR1 and CDR2 are SGDLS and YYNGEE. This CDR3 region has 13 residues. CDR3 amino acids: CASSDPGGTEAFF. Written as DNA, the CDR3 is TGTGCCAGCAGCGACCCAGGAGGCACTGAAGCTTTCTTT.

The gene calls are TRBV7-2 and TRBJ2-7; 7 positions match TRBD1. In germline, CDR1 is SGHTA, CDR2 FQGNSA. The trim removed 1 base at V and 6 bases at J, leaving 3 bases unmatched. The CDR3 extends over 13 amino acids. CDR3 in amino acids: CASSLGQGGEQYF. The CDR3 bases are TGTGCCAGCAGCTTAGGACAGGGCGGCGAGCAGTACTTC.

This rearrangement joins TRBV5-1 to TRBJ1-4; D not resolved. The CDR3 has 14 amino acids. CDR1 is SGHRS, CDR2 YFSETQ, per germline. Trimming stripped 2 bases from V and 0 bases from J, with 5 bases between. CDR3 in amino acids: CASSFSSTNEKLFF. The CDR3, as DNA: TGCGCCAGCAGCTTTAGCTCAACTAATGAAAAACTGTTTTTT.

V usage is TRBV7-2 and J usage is TRBJ2-5; TRBD2 matches 8 bases. The germline gives CDR1 SGHTA, CDR2 FQGNSA. After removal of 3 bases from V and 5 bases from J, the junction contained 5 bases not matched to a gene. This CDR3 contains 14 residues. DNA for the CDR3: TGTGCCAGCAGCTTCCGGGGGGGCGTGGAGACCCAGTACTTC. Amino acids: CASSFRGGVETQYF. Together with reference TRBV7-2 and TRBJ2-5, the CDR3 gives the full variable domain: GAGVSQSPSNKVTEKGKDVELRCDPISGHTALYWYRQSLGQGLEFLIYFQGNSAPDKSGLPSDRFSAERTGGSVSTLTIQRTQQEDSAVYLCASSFRGGVETQYFGPGTRLLVL.

A single count supports this clone. V and J are TRBV4-3 and TRBJ2-7; 10 bases line up with TRBD2. V shed 2 bases and J 2 bases; nucleotides not matched to a gene: 0. The CDR3 has 14 residues. CDR1 LGHNA and CDR2 YSLEER come from the germline V gene. The CDR3 region is CASSQSGGAYEQYF. The CDR3 nucleotides are TGCGCCAGCAGCCAAAGCGGGGGGGCCTACGAGCAGTACTTC.

The rearrangement uses TRBV5-6 and TRBJ1-3, with a possible D match to TRBD1 (5 bases). Germline V gene data show CDR1 as SGHDT and CDR2 as YYEEEE. CDR3 length: 13 amino acids. V dropped 3 bases and J dropped 1 base, with 5 bases sitting between them. CDR3 DNA: TGTGCCAGCAGCTACAGGTCTGGAAACACCATATATTTT. It specifies CASSYRSGNTIYF.

The count of this clone is one. The chain links TRBV7-8 to TRBJ2-7; TRBD2 might be the D (6 bases). Trimming left V 5 bases short and J 2 bases short, with 16 bases between. The CDR3 is 15 amino acids. Germline values: CDR1 SGHVS, CDR2 FQNEAQ. As DNA, the CDR3 is TGTGCCAGCAGCCTCCCGCCGGCGGGAACCTACGAGCAGTACTTC. This gives the protein CASSLPPAGTYEQYF.

The chain couples TRBV9 to TRBJ1-3; perhaps TRBD1 as D (5 bases). This CDR3 has 15 residues. CDR1 is SGDLS, CDR2 YYNGEE, per germline. Trimming took off 1 base at V and 4 bases at J, with 12 bases between the two ends. The CDR3 sequence: CASSVTSGSGNTIYF. CDR3 nucleotides: TGTGCCAGCAGCGTAACTTCAGGGTCGGGAAACACCATATATTTT.

This chain's CDR3 is CASSYSSGGIYEQYF. In DNA, the CDR3 is TGTGCCAGCAGTTACTCTAGCGGGGGGATCTACGAGCAGTACTTC. The rearrangement joins TRBV6-5 to TRBJ2-7; TRBD2 agrees at 10 bases. Germline CDR1 is MNHEY and CDR2 is SVGAGI. CDR3 length equals 15 residues. The J segment lost 3 bases and the V segment lost 0 bases, leaving 2 bases of the junction unmatched.

This chain links TRBV5-1 with TRBJ1-1; 7 bases align to TRBD1. The CDR3 consists of 15 residues. The germline CDR1 and CDR2 sequences are SGHRS and YFSETQ. The V and J ends lost 1 base and 4 bases, in that order; junction bases with no gene match: 7. CDR3 DNA: TGCGCCAGCAGCTTGCGACCCCAGGGGGGCACTGAAGCTTTCTTT. Protein sequence: CASSLRPQGGTEAFF.

The chain is built from TRBV2 and TRBJ2-5; D remains unclear. The CDR3 totals 13 residues. V shed 2 bases and J shed 5 bases, with 9 bases lying between them. Germline assignment: CDR1 SNHLY and CDR2 FYNNEI. CDR3 region: CASSEPSRETQYF. The CDR3 bases are TGTGCCAGCAGTGAACCCTCCCGGGAGACCCAGTACTTC. Combining the CDR3 with reference TRBV2 and TRBJ2-5 gives the whole variable domain EPEVTQTPSHQVTQMGQEVILRCVPISNHLYFYWYRQILGQKVEFLVSFYNNEISEKSEIFDDQFSVERPDGSNFTLKIRSTKLEDSAMYFCASSEPSRETQYFGPGTRLLVL.

The chain joins TRBV5-1 to TRBJ1-1, with 8 bases that match TRBD1. Trimming cost V 0 bases and J 4 bases; bases outside gene matches: 8. Germline CDR1 is SGHRS and CDR2 is YFSETQ. This CDR3 is 16 amino acids long. The DNA for the CDR3 is TGCGCCAGCAGCTTGGGATCAGGGGGCGCGGGCACTGAAGCTTTCTTT. Its translation is CASSLGSGGAGTEAFF.

This sequence joins TRBV4-1 and TRBJ1-1; possible D gene TRBD1, 5 bases. CDR1 and CDR2 (germline): MGHRA, YSYEKL. V was pared by 0 bases and J by 8 bases, with 13 bases between. The CDR3 runs to 14 residues. CDR3 bases: TGCGCCAGCAGCCAAGATCAGGGCCTGAGGGAAGCTTTCTTT. Protein: CASSQDQGLREAFF.

This clone was detected a few times. This chain connects TRBV7-9 to TRBJ2-2; 7 bases map to TRBD2. V was pared by 6 bases and J by 1 base, with 2 bases of the junction left unmatched. The germline V gene has CDR1 SEHNR and CDR2 FQNEAQ (reference sequence). The CDR3 runs to 14 residues. For the CDR3, the DNA is TGTGCCAGCAGAGGGAGGGTGAACACCGGGGAGCTGTTTTTT. It specifies CASRGRVNTGELFF.

The V and J genes are TRBV7-8 and TRBJ1-2, with D tentatively TRBD1 (5 bases). This CDR3 comprises 14 residues. Germline values: CDR1 SGHVS, CDR2 FQNEAQ. V was pared by 0 bases and J by 8 bases, with 13 bases between. DNA of the CDR3: TGTGCCAGCAGCTTAGCGGAAGGGGCCGGGGGCTACACCTTC. As protein: CASSLAEGAGGYTF.